Listed below are T cell receptor beta chains from one sample, sequenced in a study of OX40 agonist ivuxolimab in advanced cancers. Generated by immunoSEQ multiplex PCR, the TCRdb table keeps only in-frame clones and is missing some. The sample has about 83,000 clones, roughly 90% seen once. This sample comprised CD4+ or CD8+ T cells sorted from blood, obtained in a trial of the OX40 agonist ivuxolimab. Every receptor here comes from an adult with an advanced solid tumor such as melanoma, head and neck, liver or kidney cancer. The CDR3 runs from the conserved cysteine through the conserved F or W. Clone size is shown for a subset of rows, as once, few, many or a class of expanded clone.

abundance	v_gene	len	j_gene	CDR3aa
NA	TRBV7-9	13	TRBJ1-4	CASSLGLNEKLFF
NA	TRBV4-3	16	TRBJ2-3	CASSQDLAGGQDTQYF
NA	TRBV15	13	TRBJ2-1	CATSSLPSYEQFF
NA	TRBV5-1	16	TRBJ2-1	CASSLASGDRYNEQFF
NA	TRBV6-6	15	TRBJ2-4	CASLNWEALGNIQYF
NA	TRBV10-3	14	TRBJ1-1	CAISDSSGDTEAFF
NA	TRBV5-6	14	TRBJ2-7	CASSFDGGSYEQYF
NA	TRBV14	13	TRBJ2-7	CASSPLGTYEQYF
NA	TRBV7-9	16	TRBJ2-3	CASDRPGKRSTDTQYF
once	TRBV19	14	TRBJ2-7	CASSSRTVPYEQYF
NA	TRBV7-8	18	TRBJ1-1	CASSLAGAGFGDRGEAFF
NA	TRBV9	16	TRBJ2-3	CASSITPSTSTDTQYF
NA	TRBV19	12	TRBJ2-6	CASRWGANVLTF
NA	TRBV7-6	18	TRBJ2-6	CASSPLRTSYSGANVLTF
NA	TRBV6-6	15	TRBJ2-7	CASSYSGTGFYEQYF
NA	TRBV15	15	TRBJ2-3	CANLLNPGPTDTQYF
NA	TRBV6-1	13	TRBJ2-7	CASSGTGWSEQYF
NA	TRBV6-1	14	TRBJ2-7	CASSVGQGIYEQYF
NA	TRBV7-2	16	TRBJ2-1	CASSLSSDIMWDEQFF
NA	TRBV5-1	15	TRBJ1-2	CASSLEGGSHYGYTF
NA	TRBV27	14	TRBJ1-1	CASSLIVGDTEAFF
NA	TRBV9	16	TRBJ2-7	CASSVTSGSSSYEQYF
NA	TRBV10-1	13	TRBJ2-7	CASSDLGAGEQYF
NA	TRBV11-2	16	TRBJ2-3	CASSSSAGPYGDTQYF
NA	TRBV7-9	18	TRBJ1-1	CASSLVSVGRRLDTEAFF
NA	TRBV4-1	15	TRBJ2-5	CASSQVTVLQETQYF
NA	TRBV7-2	15	TRBJ1-2	CASIGPQGGDYGYTF
NA	TRBV12-5	15	TRBJ2-3	CASGLASGDGVTQYF
NA	TRBV7-6	12	TRBJ2-1	CASSASDNEQFF
NA	TRBV7-9	12	TRBJ2-2	CASRKGVGELFF
NA	TRBV5-6	14	TRBJ2-2	CASSLGADTGELFF
NA	TRBV5-6	13	TRBJ2-7	CASSQRGWNEQYF
NA	TRBV4-1	16	TRBJ2-7	CASSQSGGTGIYEQYF
NA	TRBV27	12	TRBJ2-7	CASSVLGDEQYF
NA	TRBV7-6	14	TRBJ1-3	CATSRGPAGNTIYF
NA	TRBV12-5	15	TRBJ2-7	CASGLGGPSPYEQYF
NA	TRBV7-9	14	TRBJ1-2	CASSLAGGVYGYTF
NA	TRBV19	15	TRBJ2-1	CASSLAGPSYNEQFF
NA	TRBV9	15	TRBJ2-1	CASSTSSGGYNEQFF
NA	TRBV7-6	13	TRBJ1-1	CASSMQTGTEAFF
NA	TRBV4-2	14	TRBJ2-5	CASSTHAEKETQYF
NA	TRBV19	12	TRBJ2-7	CASRSGAYEQYF
NA	TRBV7-6	15	TRBJ2-1	CASTPGRSSYNEQFF
NA	TRBV30	11	TRBJ2-1	CAWGQINEQFF
once	TRBV6-5	16	TRBJ1-2	CASSYETGTGWYGYTF
NA	TRBV29-1	13	TRBJ1-4	CSVVGRDGEKLFF
NA	TRBV9	17	TRBJ2-6	CASSESGGRVGANVLTF
few	TRBV9	14	TRBJ2-7	CASSVATGFYEQYF
few	TRBV19	16	TRBJ2-3	CASSIPPGGGTDTQYF
NA	TRBV6-5	16	TRBJ2-7	CASSYSWGGSLYEQYF